The 29 T cell receptor beta chains below were found in one sample sequenced in a study of cytomegalovirus exposure and HLA in healthy donors. The PCR was carried out with 60 Vbeta primers and 13 Jbeta primers. Method: immunoSEQ multiplex PCR; TCRdb's copy keeps in-frame clones and lacks some. This listing includes about 54,000 clones. Sequencing input: PBMCs. The receptor set was obtained from a middle-aged woman in good health and CMV-seronegative.

The chain joins TRBV7-9 to TRBJ1-2, with 7 bases that match TRBD1. Looked up from germline, CDR1 is SEHNR and CDR2 is FQNEAQ (reference sequence). The CDR3 is made up of 12 amino acids. With 3 bases clipped from V and 8 bases from J, the junction kept 3 bases outside the gene matches. The CDR3 nucleotides read TGTGCCAGCAGCTTCCAGGGGGGCGGCTACACCTTC. This translates into CASSFQGGGYTF. The whole variable domain, filled in from reference TRBV7-9 and TRBJ1-2, reads DTGVSQNPRHKITKRGQNVTFRCDPISEHNRLYWYRQTLGQGPEFLTYFQNEAQLEKSRLLSDRFSAERPKGSFSTLEIQRTEQGDSAMYLCASSFQGGGYTFGSGTRLTVV.

The chain employs TRBV7-8 and TRBJ2-3; D ambiguous. Germline-derived CDR1 and CDR2 are SGHVS and FQNEAQ. Trimming took off 2 bases at V and 5 bases at J, with 11 bases between the two ends. The CDR3 covers 14 residues. The CDR3 loop reads CASSLSGYGDTQYF. CDR3 nucleotide sequence: TGTGCCAGCAGCTTATCCGGGTACGGAGATACGCAGTATTTT.

The rearrangement links TRBV10-3 to TRBJ1-1, with 8 bases lining up with TRBD1. Germline V lookup: CDR1 ENHRY, CDR2 SYGVKD. The CDR3 spans 14 residues. The trim removed 3 bases at V and 5 bases at J, leaving 5 bases unmatched. Here the CDR3 reads CAISESRDRTEAFF. CDR3 nucleotide sequence: TGTGCCATCAGTGAAAGCCGGGACAGGACTGAAGCTTTCTTT.

The rearrangement joins TRBV19 to TRBJ1-2, with a possible D match to TRBD1 (5 bases). The V and J ends lost 6 bases and 2 bases respectively, with 13 bases between them. Germline values: CDR1 LNHDA, CDR2 SQIVND (reference sequence). The CDR3 is 14 residues long. CDR3 loop: CASSPQGVNYGYTF. The DNA of the CDR3 is TGTGCCAGTAGCCCCCAGGGTGTAAACTATGGCTACACCTTC.

The chain has TRBV18 and TRBJ2-1, with TRBD1 identical over 8 bases. The CDR3 spans 16 residues. The germline CDR1 and CDR2 sequences are KGHSH and LQKENI. With 5 bases clipped from V and 6 bases from J, the junction kept 12 bases outside the gene matches. CDR3 sequence: CASSGRPGQVTNEQFF. In nucleotides, the CDR3 is TGTGCCAGCTCAGGTCGCCCGGGACAGGTGACCAATGAGCAGTTCTTC.

Comments on this clone: One junction end does not reproduce the germline sequence, and a read error may be involved. V is TRBV7-8 and J is TRBJ2-7; TRBD1 matches 8 bases. Germline V lookup: CDR1 SGHVS, CDR2 FQNEAQ. This CDR3 has 13 residues. The CDR3 sequence: CASSADRGYEQYF. In DNA form, the CDR3 reads TGTGCCAGCAGCGCCGACAGGGGCTACGAGCAATACTTC.

The V gene is TRBV30, the J gene TRBJ1-5; the D is unclear. CDR3 size: 13 residues. CDR1 and CDR2 from the germline V gene are GTSNPN and SVGIG (reference sequence). Trimming cost V 5 bases and J 3 bases, with 11 bases left between them. The CDR3 here is CAWSSVDNQPQHF. In DNA, the CDR3 is TGTGCCTGGTCTTCGGTTGACAATCAGCCCCAGCATTTT.

Concerning this clone itself: A junction end diverges from the germline sequence, so it may reflect a read error. CDR3 in amino acids: CASSVSRFEHTEAFF. CDR3 nucleotide sequence: TGTGCCAGCAGTGTATCCCGGTTCGAGCACACTGAAGCTTTCTTT. The rearrangement links TRBV27 to TRBJ1-1; D ambiguous. This CDR3 has 15 residues. Looked up from germline, CDR1 is MNHEY and CDR2 is SMNVEV (reference sequence).

The rearrangement joins TRBV19 to TRBJ2-3; D possibly corresponds to TRBD1 (7 bases). Germline CDR1 LNHDA, CDR2 SQIVND (reference sequence). The CDR3 has 15 amino acids. The ends were cut back, 6 bases at V and 3 bases at J, with 16 bases in the middle. This CDR3 reads CASSTDRRGTDTQYF. The CDR3 bases are TGTGCCAGTAGCACGGACAGGCGGGGAACAGATACGCAGTATTTT.

This chain joins TRBV6-5 and TRBJ2-7; TRBD1 is a possible D gene (6 bases). Trimming stripped 0 bases from V and 0 bases from J, with 6 bases between. The CDR3 has 14 amino acids. Germline V gene lookup returns CDR1 MNHEY and CDR2 SVGAGI. In DNA form, the CDR3 reads TGTGCCAGCAGTTACTCGGGGGCCTCCTACGAGCAGTACTTC. Encoded protein: CASSYSGASYEQYF.

The chain has TRBV4-1 and TRBJ1-2; no clear D gene. The CDR3 totals 15 residues. Trimming pared 0 bases from V and 3 bases from J, leaving 11 bases between. Germline V gene lookup returns CDR1 MGHRA and CDR2 YSYEKL. CDR3 region: CASSQEVTADYGYTF. The CDR3 nucleotides are TGCGCCAGCAGCCAAGAGGTGACCGCGGACTATGGCTACACCTTC.

This rearrangement joins TRBV27 to TRBJ1-1; tentatively, D is TRBD1 (5 bases). CDR3 size: 13 residues. V dropped 8 bases and J dropped 7 bases, with 17 bases sitting between them. Germline V lookup: CDR1 MNHEY, CDR2 SMNVEV (reference sequence). The CDR3 loop reads CASSLGPGGEAFF. The CDR3 nucleotides read TGTGCCAGCTCCTTGGGGCCCGGGGGTGAAGCTTTCTTT.

The rearrangement uses TRBV28 and TRBJ2-7; D may be TRBD1 (5 bases). The germline V and J ends were trimmed by 4 bases and 6 bases, with 16 bases remaining between them. Per germline, CDR1 MDHEN and CDR2 SYDVKM. The CDR3 extends over 14 amino acids. The CDR3 protein is CASSCQQVLCEQYF. The CDR3 nucleotides are TGTGCCAGCAGTTGTCAACAGGTCTTGTGCGAGCAGTACTTC. Variable domain in full (rest from reference TRBV28 and TRBJ2-7): DVKVTQSSRYLVKRTGEKVFLECVQDMDHENMFWYRQDPGLGLRLIYFSYDVKMKEKGDIPEGYSVSREKKERFSLILESASTNQTSMYLCASSCQQVLCEQYFGPGTRLTVT.

This chain joins TRBV2 and TRBJ1-5; tentative D call: TRBD1 (5 bases). The CDR3 is 13 amino acids. Germline V lookup: CDR1 SNHLY, CDR2 FYNNEI. Trimming took 6 bases from V and 2 from J, leaving 8 bases between them. The DNA of the CDR3 is TGTGCCAGCAGGGGGCCGGGCAATCAGCCCCAGCATTTT. It specifies CASRGPGNQPQHF.

For this clone: Relative to the germline gene, one junction end is altered; a read error may explain this. The V gene is TRBV19, the J gene TRBJ1-2, with 7 bases matching TRBD1. The CDR3 totals 11 residues. The germline gives CDR1 LNHDA, CDR2 SQIVND (reference sequence). The CDR3 region has the DNA TGTGCCAGTAGTATGGGACAGAGTAGCTCTTTC. Translation gives CASSMGQSSSF.

In regard to this clone: The sample has other DNA sequences that encode this CDR3 too. This chain joins TRBV7-2 and TRBJ2-3; 12 bases fit TRBD2. The J segment lost 5 bases and the V segment lost 1 base, leaving 4 bases of the junction unmatched. There are 16 residues in the CDR3. Germline assignment: CDR1 SGHTA and CDR2 FQGNSA. CDR3 region: CASSLELAGGVDTQYF. The CDR3 bases are TGTGCCAGCAGCTTAGAGCTAGCGGGGGGGGTAGATACGCAGTATTTT.

This chain uses TRBV5-1 with TRBJ2-7; 7 bases fit TRBD2. Germline CDR1 SGHRS, CDR2 YFSETQ. The CDR3 has 14 residues. The trim removed 6 bases at V and 2 bases at J, leaving 8 bases unmatched. CDR3 bases: TGCGCCAGCACCGACCCTAGCGGTGCCTACGAGCAGTACTTC. Translating it yields CASTDPSGAYEQYF.

The chain links TRBV7-3 to TRBJ2-7; tentatively, D is TRBD2 (5 bases). Germline CDR1 and CDR2: SGHTA and FQGTGA. V shed 4 bases and J shed 3 bases, with 22 bases lying between them. There are 17 residues in the CDR3. In DNA, the CDR3 is TGTGCCAGCAGCTGGCCGCCTTTTTACAGCGGTCGCTACGAGCAGTACTTC. This codes for CASSWPPFYSGRYEQYF.

The chain has TRBV28 and TRBJ2-6; tentatively, D is TRBD1 (6 bases). Germline V lookup: CDR1 MDHEN, CDR2 SYDVKM. Trimming removed 8 bases from V and 0 bases from J, with 17 bases in between. There are 17 residues in the CDR3. The CDR3 spells CASLTGTRYSGANVLTF. The DNA of the CDR3 is TGTGCCAGCCTTACAGGGACGCGCTACTCTGGGGCCAACGTCCTGACTTTC.

V usage is TRBV29-1 and J usage is TRBJ1-5; 7 nucleotides match TRBD1. V lost 7 bases and J lost 2; bases outside the gene matches: 5. Germline lookup yields CDR1 SQVTM and CDR2 ANQGSEA. This CDR3 region has 13 residues. The CDR3 nucleotides read TGCAGCGCAGGGGGTGGAGGCAATCAGCCCCAGCATTTT. As protein: CSAGGGGNQPQHF. The whole variable domain, filled in from reference TRBV29-1 and TRBJ1-5, reads SAVISQKPSRDICQRGTSLTIQCQVDSQVTMMFWYRQQPGQSLTLIATANQGSEATYESGFVIDKFPISRPNLTFSTLTVSNMSPEDSSIYLCSAGGGGNQPQHFGDGTRLSIL.

The chain has TRBV6-1 and TRBJ2-2; D possibly corresponds to TRBD1 (6 bases). Germline CDR1 and CDR2: MNHNS and SASEGT. The V and J ends lost 6 bases and 2 bases respectively, with 7 bases between them. The CDR3 spans 13 residues. The CDR3 is CASRTGNTGELFF. The CDR3 bases are TGTGCCAGCAGGACAGGAAACACCGGGGAGCTGTTTTTT.

The V call is TRBV6-5, the J call TRBJ2-7, with 8 bases fitting TRBD2. In germline, CDR1 is MNHEY, CDR2 SVGAGI. This CDR3 has 15 residues. Unmatched junction bases numbered 11, after V lost 6 bases and J lost 4 bases. This CDR3 reads CASSPEGGRRYEQYF. CDR3 nucleotides: TGTGCCAGCAGCCCCGAGGGCGGGAGGAGGTACGAGCAGTACTTC.

The rearrangement joins TRBV7-9 to TRBJ2-7; unclear D gene. This CDR3 region has 12 residues. Germline V gene sequence: CDR1 SEHNR, CDR2 FQNEAQ (reference sequence). The V gene lost 4 bases and the J gene lost 6 bases, with 10 bases spanning the gap. DNA of the CDR3: TGTGCCAGCAGCTACGACTCTTCCGAGCAGTACTTC. Translation: CASSYDSSEQYF.

The V call is TRBV2, the J call TRBJ2-7, with 10 bases identical to TRBD1. CDR3 length: 13 residues. V gave up 7 bases and J gave up 5 bases; unmatched junction bases: 5. Germline CDR1 SNHLY, CDR2 FYNNEI. CDR3 loop: CASKMGQGNEQYF. The CDR3 coding sequence is TGTGCCAGCAAAATGGGACAGGGGAACGAGCAGTACTTC.

The chain uses TRBV10-3 and TRBJ1-1; the D gene is possibly TRBD1 (5 bases). The CDR3 sequence is 18 residues long. Germline CDR1 is ENHRY and CDR2 is SYGVKD. V was cut by 0 bases and J by 1 base, with 18 bases left in between. The chain's CDR3 is CAISESTQGRSANTEAFF. As DNA, the CDR3 is TGTGCCATCAGTGAGTCGACTCAGGGTAGAAGCGCGAACACTGAAGCTTTCTTT.

The V and J genes are TRBV7-2 and TRBJ1-2; no clear D gene. Per the germline V gene, CDR1 is SGHTA and CDR2 is FQGNSA. Trimming shortened V by 3 bases and J by 3 bases, and 5 bases separated the two germline ends. There are 12 residues in the CDR3. The CDR3 coding sequence is TGTGCCAGCAGCTTTTATGACTATGGCTACACCTTC. Translating gives CASSFYDYGYTF.

The rearrangement links TRBV30 to TRBJ1-5; D perhaps matches TRBD1 (5 bases). CDR3 length equals 17 residues. The V gene's germline CDR1 is GTSNPN and CDR2 SVGIG (reference sequence). V lost 1 base to trimming and J lost 0 bases, with 16 bases between them. This CDR3 reads CAWSDRFGGNSNQPQHF. The CDR3 region has the DNA TGTGCCTGGAGTGACAGGTTCGGCGGAAATAGCAATCAGCCCCAGCATTTT.

In the case of this clone: Compared with germline, one end of the junction differs, possibly owing to a read error. The CDR3 DNA reads as TGTGCCAGCAGTTTGCCCGGGGTTGAAGATTTCTTT. As protein: CASSLPGVEDFF. The genes are TRBV28 and TRBJ1-1, with D hard to call. Germline-derived CDR1 and CDR2 are MDHEN and SYDVKM. The CDR3 runs to 12 residues.

The chain couples TRBV14 to TRBJ2-5; 10 positions match TRBD1. The J call may be incorrect, as the DNA end agrees better with TRBJ2-7. The V gene's germline CDR1 is SGHDN and CDR2 FVKESK. The CDR3 has 14 residues. CDR3 nucleotide sequence: TGTGCCAGCAGCCTCCGGACAGGGGGGGACGAGCAGTACTTC. This codes for CASSLRTGGDEQYF.